The 18 T cell receptor beta chains below all came from one sample that was sequenced in a study of blood T cell repertoires in COVID-19. The method was immunoSEQ multiplex PCR; TCRdb's version includes in-frame clones alone and lacks a portion of them. The sample lists roughly 330,000 clones, roughly 87% occurring once. Sequencing input: peripheral blood. The source of these receptors is a man younger than 45 with COVID-19, enrolled during active disease.

The V call is TRBV19, the J call TRBJ1-5, with 8 bases identical to TRBD1. There are 16 residues in the CDR3. V lost 4 bases and J lost 0; bases outside the gene matches: 5. Germline loops: CDR1 LNHDA, CDR2 SQIVND (reference sequence). CDR3 in DNA: TGTGCCAGTAGTAGACGACAGGGGCTTAGCAATCAGCCCCAGCATTTT. This encodes CASSRRQGLSNQPQHF. Looking up the rest from reference TRBV19 and TRBJ1-5 gives the full variable domain: DGGITQSPKYLFRKEGQNVTLSCEQNLNHDAMYWYRQDPGQGLRLIYYSQIVNDFQKGDIAEGYSVSREKKESFPLTVTSAQKNPTAFYLCASSRRQGLSNQPQHFGDGTRLSIL.

This chain joins TRBV7-2 and TRBJ2-7; 8 bases line up with TRBD1. The CDR3 sequence is 16 residues long. Germline V gene data show CDR1 as SGHTA and CDR2 as FQGNSA. J was trimmed by 7 bases and V by 5 bases; bases with no gene match: 16. In DNA form, the CDR3 reads TGTGCCAGCAGCCCAAGCCGGGACAGGAGCTACGGGGAGCAGTACTTC. It translates to CASSPSRDRSYGEQYF.

This clone came up once. V usage is TRBV5-8 and J usage is TRBJ2-7, with D maybe TRBD1 (5 bases). This CDR3 spans 16 amino acids. Trimming took 0 bases from V and 1 from J, leaving 14 bases between them. Germline V CDR1 and CDR2: SGHTS, YDEGEE. The CDR3 DNA reads as TGTGCCAGCAGCTTGGGTCACAGGCTTACGTCCTACGAGCAGTACTTC. Translation: CASSLGHRLTSYEQYF.

The chain is built from TRBV4-3 and TRBJ1-1; D remains unclear. Trimming left V 1 base short and J 4 bases short, with 16 bases between. The CDR3 runs to 16 residues. CDR1 and CDR2 from the germline V gene are LGHNA and YSLEER. Written as DNA, the CDR3 is TGCGCCAGCAGCCAAGGGGGAGGAATATCGGCCACTGAAGCTTTCTTT. It yields the protein CASSQGGGISATEAFF.

This clone was seen a single time. This sequence joins TRBV4-3 and TRBJ2-3, with 8 bases identical to TRBD2. The CDR3 length is 16 residues. V was pared by 0 bases and J by 1 base, with 3 bases of the junction left unmatched. In germline, CDR1 is LGHNA, CDR2 YSLEER. The CDR3 coding sequence is TGCGCCAGCAGCCAAGAAGGGCGGGGGGGCACAGATACGCAGTATTTT. It yields the protein CASSQEGRGGTDTQYF.

The chain links TRBV5-8 to TRBJ2-4; 7 bases are shared with TRBD1. Trimming cost V 3 bases and J 7 bases; bases outside gene matches: 16. Looked up from germline, CDR1 is SGHTS and CDR2 is YDEGEE. The CDR3 has 17 amino acids. This CDR3 reads CASSSSEAGGSRNIQYF. The CDR3 region has the DNA TGTGCCAGCAGCTCATCGGAAGCAGGGGGTAGTCGGAACATTCAGTACTTC.

There are a few counts of this clone. The chain employs TRBV30 and TRBJ2-2; perhaps TRBD1 as D (7 bases). The CDR3 sequence is 13 residues long. CDR1 GTSNPN and CDR2 SVGIG come from the germline V gene (reference sequence). V dropped 6 bases and J dropped 7 bases, with 15 bases sitting between them. This CDR3 is CACRQGAGGELFF. As DNA, the CDR3 is TGTGCCTGCCGACAGGGAGCGGGCGGGGAGCTGTTTTTT. Full variable domain (missing parts from reference TRBV30 and TRBJ2-2): SQTIHQWPATLVQPVGSPLSLECTVEGTSNPNLYWYRQAAGRGLQLLFYSVGIGQISSEVPQNLSASRPQDRQFILSSKKLLLSDSGFYLCACRQGAGGELFFGEGSRLTVL.

This chain links TRBV6-2 or TRBV6-3 with TRBJ2-7; D possibly corresponds to TRBD2 (5 bases). The CDR3 runs to 17 residues. Germline V gene lookup returns CDR1 MNHEY and CDR2 SVGEGT. The V end was cut by 2 bases, the J end by 0 bases, with 17 bases between. The DNA for the CDR3 is TGTGCCAGCAGTTACCAACTCGGGTCCCGGGGCTCCTACGAGCAGTACTTC. It translates to CASSYQLGSRGSYEQYF.

The V call is TRBV9, the J call TRBJ1-2, with 8 bases aligning to TRBD1. The CDR3 consists of 14 residues. Trimming took 3 bases from V and 3 from J; bases not matched to a gene: 4. Germline loops: CDR1 SGDLS, CDR2 YYNGEE. In nucleotides, the CDR3 is TGTGCCAGCAGCGCCAGGGGGCAGGACTATGGCTACACCTTC. Amino acids: CASSARGQDYGYTF.

The rearrangement uses TRBV7-7 and TRBJ2-3, with D uncertain. The germline CDR1 and CDR2 sequences are SSHAT and FNYEAQ (reference sequence). This CDR3 is 14 amino acids long. Between the trimmed V and J ends, which lost 1 base and 2 bases, there was a span of 7 bases. The CDR3 nucleotides are TGTGCCAGCAGCTTAGTTGGCACCACAGATACGCAGTATTTT. This encodes CASSLVGTTDTQYF. Full variable domain (missing parts from reference TRBV7-7 and TRBJ2-3): GAGVSQSPRYKVTKRGQDVTLRCDPISSHATLYWYQQALGQGPEFLTYFNYEAQPDKSGLPSDRFSAERPEGSISTLTIQRTEQRDSAMYRCASSLVGTTDTQYFGPGTRLTVL.

This chain connects TRBV5-1 to TRBJ2-7; 11 bases are shared with TRBD2. This CDR3 spans 17 amino acids. V shed 0 bases and J 0 bases; nucleotides not matched to a gene: 5. Germline V gene lookup returns CDR1 SGHRS and CDR2 YFSETQ. In DNA form, the CDR3 reads TGCGCCAGCAGCTTGGCCTCAGGACTAGCGGGCTCCTACGAGCAGTACTTC. Translating gives CASSLASGLAGSYEQYF.

Remarks on this clone: The sample has other DNA sequences that encode this CDR3 too. The J gene is TRBJ1-1, the V gene TRBV6-5, with D unresolved. Trimming stripped 2 bases from V and 1 base from J, with 5 bases between. This CDR3 region has 13 residues. CDR1 MNHEY and CDR2 SVGAGI come from the germline V gene. The CDR3 coding sequence is TGTGCCAGCAGTTACACGGGGAACACTGAAGCTTTCTTT. Amino acids: CASSYTGNTEAFF.

CDR3 sequence: CASSLTSYQEQFF. The CDR3 DNA is TGTGCCAGCAGCTTAACGAGTTACCAAGAGCAGTTCTTC. V is TRBV7-3 and J is TRBJ2-1; D ambiguous. The CDR3 sequence is 13 residues long. The germline V gene has CDR1 SGHTA and CDR2 FQGTGA. V lost 0 bases to trimming and J lost 10 bases, with 10 bases between them.

V usage is TRBV6-5 and J usage is TRBJ1-1, with D perhaps TRBD1 (5 bases). Germline lookup yields CDR1 MNHEY and CDR2 SVGAGI. The CDR3 is 15 residues long. V was clipped by 6 bases and J by 0 bases, with 14 bases between them. In DNA form, the CDR3 reads TGTGCCAGCAGGCAAACGGGACTGATGAACACTGAAGCTTTCTTT. This codes for CASRQTGLMNTEAFF.

This chain joins TRBV6-5 and TRBJ2-7; D not resolved. The CDR3 sequence is 14 residues long. Germline values: CDR1 MNHEY, CDR2 SVGAGI. Deletions cut 2 bases from V and 0 bases from J, with 8 bases between. Here the CDR3 DNA reads TGTGCCAGCAGTTACACCGCCGGCTCCTACGAGCAGTACTTC. Residues: CASSYTAGSYEQYF.

This clone was picked up one time. The chain is built from TRBV18 and TRBJ2-7, with 9 bases matching TRBD1. J was trimmed by 2 bases and V by 0 bases; bases with no gene match: 5. The CDR3 length is 16 residues. Germline V gene data show CDR1 as KGHSH and CDR2 as LQKENI. This CDR3 is CASSPPGQGRTYEQYF. In nucleotides, the CDR3 is TGTGCCAGCTCACCACCCGGACAGGGGAGGACCTACGAGCAGTACTTC.

The genes are TRBV11-2 and TRBJ2-7, with D possibly matching TRBD2 (6 bases). Trimming shortened V by 4 bases and J by 7 bases, and 14 bases separated the two germline ends. This CDR3 spans 13 amino acids. The germline CDR1 and CDR2 sequences are SGHAT and FQNNGV. CDR3 sequence (DNA): TGTGCCAGCAGCTCAGCGACTAGTTCGGAGCAGTACTTC. Its translation is CASSSATSSEQYF.

The table lists this clone with a count of one. The chain couples TRBV7-9 to TRBJ1-1, with 10 bases fitting TRBD1. Germline lookup yields CDR1 SEHNR and CDR2 FQNEAQ (reference sequence). The CDR3 covers 16 residues. V dropped 5 bases and J dropped 3; count of bases not matched to a gene: 9. The CDR3: CASSRDRGLGDTEAFF. The CDR3 DNA sequence: TGTGCCAGCAGCCGAGACAGGGGGCTAGGGGACACTGAAGCTTTCTTT.